The 13 T cell receptor beta chains below all came from one sample that was sequenced in a study of shared clonotypes between healthy human individuals. The data were produced by immunoSEQ multiplex PCR, yet TCRdb's version contains in-frame clones alone and is incomplete. The sample holds about 380,000 clones; around 96% are singletons and the top ten take about 0.32%. Input material: memory CD8+ T cells sorted from blood. Subset noted: CD45RO+ cells pooled with CCR7-negative TemRA cells. Receptor source: a man aged 25-45 years in good health.

The V and J genes are TRBV7-9 and TRBJ2-3; perhaps TRBD1 as D (5 bases). Between the trimmed V and J ends, which lost 3 bases and 10 bases, there was a span of 5 bases. Germline V gene lookup returns CDR1 SEHNR and CDR2 FQNEAQ (reference sequence). The CDR3 is made up of 10 amino acids. The DNA of the CDR3 is TGTGCCAGCAGCTTGGGGCCGCAGTATTTT. Its protein product is CASSLGPQYF.

This clone appeared a single time. The chain links TRBV4-1 to TRBJ2-6; D gene uncertain. This CDR3 is 14 amino acids long. Germline values: CDR1 MGHRA, CDR2 YSYEKL. Trimming shortened V by 1 base and J by 4 bases, and 5 bases separated the two germline ends. The CDR3 loop reads CASSQVAGANVLTF. CDR3 nucleotides: TGCGCCAGCAGCCAAGTCGCAGGGGCCAACGTCCTGACTTTC.

The rearrangement links TRBV7-9 to TRBJ2-1; TRBD1 might be the D (6 bases). The CDR3 is 13 amino acids. Germline loops: CDR1 SEHNR, CDR2 FQNEAQ (reference sequence). V dropped 6 bases and J dropped 5 bases, with 11 bases sitting between them. CDR3 region: CASRTGGDNEQFF. CDR3 bases: TGTGCCAGCAGGACAGGAGGAGACAATGAGCAGTTCTTC.

The rearrangement links TRBV7-9 to TRBJ2-3, with D hard to call. The V gene lost 1 base and the J gene lost 2 bases, with 4 bases spanning the gap. This CDR3 contains 13 residues. Germline CDR1 SEHNR, CDR2 FQNEAQ (reference sequence). The CDR3, as DNA: TGTGCCAGCAGCTTAGGACACACAGATACGCAGTATTTT. This gives the protein CASSLGHTDTQYF.

CDR3 in DNA: TGTGCCAGCAGTGGAAGGACGGTCTACACTGAAGCTTTCTTT. Its protein product is CASSGRTVYTEAFF. The rearrangement uses TRBV2 and TRBJ1-1; D remains unclear. This CDR3 is 14 amino acids long. Trimming pared 4 bases from V and 3 bases from J, leaving 12 bases between. The germline V gene has CDR1 SNHLY and CDR2 FYNNEI.

This chain's CDR3 is CASSQDEGASNQPQHF. As DNA, the CDR3 is TGTGCCAGCAGCCAAGATGAAGGCGCTAGCAATCAGCCCCAGCATTTT. The chain carries TRBV4-2 and TRBJ1-5; D call uncertain. The CDR3 is made up of 16 amino acids. Germline V gene lookup returns CDR1 LGHNA and CDR2 YNFKEQ. V lost 0 bases to trimming and J lost 0 bases, with 9 bases between them.

The chain carries TRBV5-5 and TRBJ1-5; 8 positions agree with TRBD1. Trimming took 2 bases from V and 6 from J; bases not matched to a gene: 4. The germline gives CDR1 SGHKS, CDR2 YYEKEE (reference sequence). The CDR3 runs to 14 residues. The CDR3 region has the DNA TGTGCCAGCAGCTTAGACAGGGGTGGTCAGCCCCAGCATTTT. Amino acids: CASSLDRGGQPQHF.

This sequence joins TRBV28 and TRBJ1-5, with TRBD1 matching over 8 bases. CDR1 and CDR2 (germline): MDHEN, SYDVKM. The CDR3 has 16 residues. V was clipped by 5 bases and J by 2 bases; unmatched bases: 8. The DNA of the CDR3 is TGTGCCAGCAGTGCCTCAGGACAGGGAGGCAATCAGCCCCAGCATTTT. Protein sequence: CASSASGQGGNQPQHF.

The CDR3 region is CASSRSGIDEQFF. The CDR3 region has the DNA TGTGCCAGCAGTCGGAGCGGGATCGATGAGCAGTTCTTC. V and J are TRBV28 and TRBJ2-1; 7 nucleotides line up with TRBD2. The CDR3 is 13 amino acids. Trimming cost V 5 bases and J 8 bases; bases outside gene matches: 6. Germline V CDR1 and CDR2: MDHEN, SYDVKM.

This chain joins TRBV1 and TRBJ2-7. TRBV1 is reported as a pseudogene. The CDR3 is 15 residues long. Here the CDR3 DNA reads TGCACCAGCAGCGAGCAGAATAGGGGGGCCTACGAGCAGTACTTC. This codes for CTSSEQNRGAYEQYF.

This clone was detected only a few times. The chain joins TRBV7-2 to TRBJ1-1; TRBD1 agrees at 7 bases. This CDR3 has 15 residues. After removal of 1 base from V and 3 bases from J, the junction contained 5 bases not matched to a gene. The germline gives CDR1 SGHTA, CDR2 FQGNSA. The CDR3 sequence: CASSLVTGAYTEAFF. The CDR3 DNA reads TGTGCCAGCAGCTTAGTAACAGGGGCCTACACTGAAGCTTTCTTT. Complete variable domain (other parts from reference TRBV7-2 and TRBJ1-1): GAGVSQSPSNKVTEKGKDVELRCDPISGHTALYWYRQSLGQGLEFLIYFQGNSAPDKSGLPSDRFSAERTGGSVSTLTIQRTQQEDSAVYLCASSLVTGAYTEAFFGQGTRLTVV.

The genes are TRBV20-1 and TRBJ1-4; D perhaps matches TRBD1 (5 bases). V shed 7 bases and J shed 5 bases, with 8 bases lying between them. Looked up from germline, CDR1 is DFQATT and CDR2 is SNEGSKA (reference sequence). CDR3 length equals 11 residues. CDR3 sequence reads: CSGTKNEKLFF. CDR3 DNA sequence: TGCAGTGGGACAAAAAATGAAAAACTGTTTTTT.

Written as DNA, the CDR3 is TGCGCCAGCAGCTTACCGGGACAGTCCTACGAGCAGTACTTC. Its protein product is CASSLPGQSYEQYF. The V and J genes are TRBV5-1 and TRBJ2-7; TRBD1 matches at 7 bases. V gave up 2 bases and J gave up 1 base; unmatched junction bases: 3. The CDR3 runs to 14 residues. Germline CDR1 is SGHRS and CDR2 is YFSETQ. Filled out from reference TRBV5-1 and TRBJ2-7, the complete variable domain reads KAGVTQTPRYLIKTRGQQVTLSCSPISGHRSVSWYQQTPGQGLQFLFEYFSETQRNKGNFPGRFSGRQFSNSRSEMNVSTLELGDSALYLCASSLPGQSYEQYFGPGTRLTVT.